This T cell receptor (beta chain) was observed in a study of low-dose radiotherapy and immunotherapy resistance in tumors. Time point meaning: after trial treatment. Noted treatment: LDRT plus nivolumab, ipilimumab, low-dose cyclophosphamide and aspirin (RACIN trial). Nivolumab, ipilimumab, aspirin, low-dose cyclophosphamide and low-dose radiotherapy were given to donors. Primers used for first-strand cDNA, a TRAV- and TRBV-specific set, covered both alpha and beta chains. The TCRs were subjected to amplification over about 20 PCR cycles employing a constant-region primer in conjunction with a V-primer adapter. A single record per CDR3 protein comes from TCRdb applying MiXCR to the reads. The sample contains 95,000 to 100,000 distinct CDR3 sequences, about a fifth of which appear only once. This clonotype was counted many times. Germline values: CDR1 MNHEY, CDR2 SVGEGT. V shed 0 bases and J shed 7 bases, with 4 bases lying between them. The CDR3 is 11 amino acids.

The chain joins TRBV6-2 or TRBV6-3 to TRBJ2-7; D not resolved. The sample here was PBMCs, taken after low-dose radiotherapy plus immunotherapy. The TCR comes from a male donor with prostate cancer. The CDR3 DNA reads TGTGCCAGCAGTTACTCGAGGGAGCAGTACTTC. As protein: CASSYSREQYF.